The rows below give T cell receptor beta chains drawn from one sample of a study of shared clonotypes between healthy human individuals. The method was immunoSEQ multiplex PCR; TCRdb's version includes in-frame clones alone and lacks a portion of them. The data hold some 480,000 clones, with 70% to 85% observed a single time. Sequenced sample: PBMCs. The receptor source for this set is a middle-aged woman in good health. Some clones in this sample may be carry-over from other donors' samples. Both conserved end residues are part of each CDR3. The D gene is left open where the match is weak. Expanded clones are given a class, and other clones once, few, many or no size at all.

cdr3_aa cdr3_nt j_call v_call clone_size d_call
CSTRAADTQYF TGCAGTACCCGGGCGGCGGATACGCAGTATTTT TRBJ2-3 TRBV20-1 . .
CASSPRGQETQYF TGTGCCAGCAGCCCGCGGGGACAAGAGACCCAGTACTTC TRBJ2-5 TRBV7-3 . .
CASSLPRKAGYGYTF TGTGCCAGCAGTCTCCCCAGAAAGGCTGGCTATGGCTACACCTTC TRBJ1-2 TRBV28 . .
CASAGNQPQHF TGTGCCAGTGCAGGGAACCAGCCCCAGCATTTT TRBJ1-5 TRBV6-1 . .
CASSLVAGNQPQHF TGTGCCAGCAGCTTAGTGGCAGGGAATCAGCCCCAGCATTTT TRBJ1-5 TRBV7-8 once .
CASSSGGSDYGYTF TGTGCCAGCAGCTCCGGGGGCAGCGACTATGGCTACACCTTC TRBJ1-2 TRBV7-9 . .
CASSTSTSKNEQFF TGTGCCAGCAGCACCTCGACTAGCAAGAATGAGCAGTTCTTC TRBJ2-1 TRBV7-9 . TRBD2
CASSLRTGRRSGANVLTF TGTGCCAGCAGTTTAAGGACAGGTCGACGCTCTGGGGCCAACGTCCTGACTTTC TRBJ2-6 TRBV28 . TRBD1
CASSLRGQGFDIQYF TGTGCCAGCAGCTTGAGGGGGCAGGGTTTTGACATTCAGTACTTC TRBJ2-4 TRBV7-2 . TRBD1
CASSVGDLGEQYF TGTGCCAGCAGTGTCGGGGACCTAGGCGAGCAGTACTTC TRBJ2-7 TRBV2 . .
CASSANRGEVYNEQFF TGTGCCAGCAGCGCGAACAGGGGAGAGGTCTACAATGAGCAGTTCTTC TRBJ2-1 TRBV13 once TRBD1
CAWSLSGSHNEQFF TGTGCCTGGAGTTTGTCTGGCAGTCACAATGAGCAGTTCTTC TRBJ2-1 TRBV30 . .
CASSDEDRANTEAFF TGTGCCAGCAGTGACGAGGACAGGGCGAACACTGAAGCTTTCTTT TRBJ1-1 TRBV2 . TRBD1
CASSAARFVGQPQHF TGTGCCAGCAGCGCCGCGAGGTTCGTCGGGCAGCCCCAGCATTTT TRBJ1-5 TRBV28 . .
CASSLGLALSTDTQYF TGTGCCAGCAGCTTAGGATTGGCCCTAAGCACAGATACGCAGTATTTT TRBJ2-3 TRBV7-9 once .
CASSAAGTGGRRSTQYF TGTGCCAGCAGCGCCGCCGGGACAGGCGGCCGCCGTTCGACCCAGTACTTC TRBJ2-5 TRBV7-2 many TRBD1
CSVRSSGSYEQYF TGCAGCGTTAGGTCTAGCGGCTCCTACGAGCAGTACTTC TRBJ2-7 TRBV29-1 . TRBD2
CASSLWLVAGANVLTF TGTGCCAGCAGCTTATGGTTGGTAGCTGGGGCCAACGTCCTGACTTTC TRBJ2-6 TRBV7-8 . .
CASSERAGGILANTGELFF TGTGCCAGCAGTGAACGTGCGGGAGGCATCCTCGCGAACACCGGGGAGCTGTTTTTT TRBJ2-2 TRBV6-1 . TRBD2
CASSFQLSYEQYF TGTGCCAGCAGCTTTCAACTCTCCTACGAGCAGTACTTC TRBJ2-7 TRBV11-2 . .
CASSFWVGNQPQHF TGTGCCAGCAGCTTCTGGGTCGGCAATCAGCCCCAGCATTTT TRBJ1-5 TRBV5-6 once .
CASSLIQETQYF TGTGCCAGCAGCTTAATTCAAGAGACCCAGTACTTC TRBJ2-5 TRBV11-2 . .
CASSPRDRASYNEQFF TGTGCCAGCTCACCAAGAGACAGGGCCTCCTACAATGAGCAGTTCTTC TRBJ2-1 TRBV18 . TRBD1
CASSPPGTSGSSYNEQFF TGTGCCAGCTCACCACCAGGGACTAGCGGCAGCTCCTACAATGAGCAGTTCTTC TRBJ2-1 TRBV18 . TRBD2
CASSQSDRGDYEQYF TGCGCCAGCAGTCAATCCGACAGGGGGGACTACGAGCAGTACTTC TRBJ2-7 TRBV23-1 once TRBD1
CASSRNTDYGYTF TGTGCCAGTAGTCGTAACACAGACTATGGCTACACCTTC TRBJ1-2 TRBV19 . .
CASSEWGTNSYEQYF TGTGCCAGCAGTGAATGGGGCACCAACTCCTACGAGCAGTACTTC TRBJ2-7 TRBV25-1 few .
CASSDRATNTGELFF TGTGCCAGCAGTGACCGGGCTACGAACACCGGGGAGCTGTTTTTT TRBJ2-2 TRBV25-1 . .
CASSLASAGEQFF TGTGCCAGCAGCTTAGCGAGCGCGGGGGAGCAGTTCTTC TRBJ2-1 TRBV7-2 . .
CASSSGQGDNQPQHF TGTGCCAGCAGCTCCGGACAGGGAGACAATCAGCCCCAGCATTTT TRBJ1-5 TRBV7-2 . TRBD1
CAIGLAGNNEQFF TGTGCCATCGGACTAGCGGGAAACAATGAGCAGTTCTTC TRBJ2-1 TRBV10-3 few TRBD2
CASRAGGSSYEQYF TGTGCCAGCAGAGCGGGGGGAAGCTCCTACGAGCAGTACTTC TRBJ2-7 TRBV28 . TRBD2
CASSNGRATEAFF TGTGCCAGTAGTAACGGCAGGGCCACTGAAGCTTTCTTT TRBJ1-1 TRBV19 . .
CASSPWDSQAAGNEKLFF TGTGCCAGCTCACCATGGGACAGCCAGGCCGCTGGTAATGAAAAACTGTTTTTT TRBJ1-4 TRBV18 . TRBD1
CASSLFRGGAPSSYEQYF TGTGCCAGCAGTTTATTCAGGGGTGGAGCCCCCTCCTCCTACGAGCAGTACTTC TRBJ2-7 TRBV27 . .
CASSPDGTGGNTEAFF TGCGCCAGCAGCCCCGACGGGACAGGAGGAAACACTGAAGCTTTCTTT TRBJ1-1 TRBV4-3 . TRBD1
CASSPPGRANTEAFF TGCGCCAGCAGCCCCCCGGGGAGGGCGAACACTGAAGCTTTCTTT TRBJ1-1 TRBV4-1 many .
CASSLYENPAEQYF TGTGCCAGCAGCTTGTATGAGAACCCCGCTGAGCAGTACTTC TRBJ2-7 TRBV5-5 . .
CASSLVSLRYGYTF TGCGCCAGCAGCTTGGTAAGCCTTAGATATGGCTACACCTTC TRBJ1-2 TRBV5-1 . .
CASARDTAYEQYF TGTGCCAGTGCACGGGACACCGCGTACGAGCAGTACTTC TRBJ2-7 TRBV19 . .
CASSPRFEGYTF TGTGCCAGCAGCCCCCGGTTTGAAGGCTACACCTTC TRBJ1-2 TRBV9 few .
CASSFGGSYGYTF TGTGCCAGCAGTTTCGGGGGCAGCTATGGCTACACCTTC TRBJ1-2 TRBV28 few .
CASSTGRTTVFQETQYF TGCGCCAGCAGCACGGGACGGACCACCGTTTTCCAAGAGACCCAGTACTTC TRBJ2-5 TRBV5-1 . .
CAISESPLSYGYTF TGTGCCATCAGTGAGTCGCCCCTGTCCTATGGCTACACCTTC TRBJ1-2 TRBV10-3 . .
CASSLKGSSEQFF TGTGCCAGCAGCTTAAAGGGCTCGAGTGAGCAGTTCTTC TRBJ2-1 TRBV5-4 . .
CATSEGRSNQPQHF TGTGCCACCAGCGAGGGGCGGAGCAATCAGCCCCAGCATTTT TRBJ1-5 TRBV15 many .
CASSPGPGQGAPYEQYF TGTGCCAGCAGCCCAGGGCCGGGACAGGGGGCACCCTACGAGCAGTACTTC TRBJ2-7 TRBV28 . TRBD1
CASSKRGTGYTGELFF TGTGCCAGCAGCAAAAGGGGGACAGGGTACACCGGGGAGCTGTTTTTT TRBJ2-2 TRBV28 . TRBD1
CASRPLRDTAMNTEAFF TGCGCCAGCAGACCCCTCAGGGATACAGCCATGAACACTGAAGCTTTCTTT TRBJ1-1 TRBV5-1 . .
CASGEQGNSPLHF TGTGCCAGCGGCGAACAGGGGAATTCACCCCTCCACTTT TRBJ1-6 TRBV7-2 . TRBD1
CSAQWGGYTF TGCAGTGCCCAGTGGGGGGGCTACACCTTC TRBJ1-2 TRBV20-1 many .
CATSRDVGEAEAFF TGTGCCACCAGCAGAGATGTGGGGGAGGCTGAAGCTTTCTTT TRBJ1-1 TRBV15 . .
CASGLAGGTYNEQFF TGTGCATCGGGACTAGCGGGAGGAACCTACAATGAGCAGTTCTTC TRBJ2-1 TRBV7-2 . TRBD2
CASSLRPGSQGTGELFF TGTGCCAGCAGCTTAAGGCCGGGCTCTCAGGGCACCGGGGAGCTGTTTTTT TRBJ2-2 TRBV7-3 . .
CASSEQGPYGYTF TGTGCCAGCAGTGAACAGGGGCCCTATGGCTACACCTTC TRBJ1-2 TRBV6-1 . .
CAISESPAGADTQYF TGTGCCATCAGTGAGTCACCAGCGGGCGCAGATACGCAGTATTTT TRBJ2-3 TRBV10-3 . .
CASSGPWDTQYF TGTGCCAGCTCAGGACCCTGGGATACGCAGTATTTT TRBJ2-3 TRBV2 . .
CASSPGQGADTQYF TGCGCCAGCAGCCCCGGACAGGGCGCAGATACGCAGTATTTT TRBJ2-3 TRBV5-1 . TRBD1